Detailed here is one T cell receptor (beta chain). What it binds is unknown. CDR1 SGHTA and CDR2 FQGNSA come from the germline V gene. V was clipped by 2 bases and J by 7 bases; unmatched bases: 12. The CDR3 totals 17 residues. This record belongs to a study of siplizumab effects on memory and regulatory T cells. Study-level findings and limits: To unstimulated subsets, only a minor fraction of alloreactive clones could be mapped.

Each sample had roughly 10^5 TCR templates assayed. Clones were read by immunoSEQ multiplex PCR, and TCRdb kept only the in-frame ones, dropping some. The table includes 90,000 to 120,000 clones, approximately 92% detected once. The material sequenced was CD4+ T cells sorted from blood. The TCR was taken from a human donor in good health. Some clones in this sample may be carry-over from other donors' samples. V and J are TRBV7-2 and TRBJ2-3; 10 nucleotides agree with TRBD2. This CDR3 reads CASSLMSGGGLANTQYF. Written as DNA, the CDR3 is TGTGCCAGCAGCTTAATGAGTGGAGGGGGACTAGCGAATACGCAGTATTTT.